This T cell receptor beta chain derives from a study of Tregs in tolerant kidney transplant recipients. Generated by immunoSEQ multiplex PCR, the TCRdb table keeps only in-frame clones and is missing some. The profile shows tens of thousands of clones, around 90% of them singletons. V was pared by 5 bases and J by 3 bases, with 4 bases of the junction left unmatched. This CDR3 is 14 amino acids long. Germline V gene data show CDR1 as MDHEN and CDR2 as SYDVKM. The TCR was taken from a human donor who received a combined kidney and bone marrow transplant. This chain joins TRBV28 and TRBJ2-3; 8 bases map to TRBD1. Sequenced material: CD4+ T cells from blood, taken before the transplant. The CDR3 bases are TGTGCCAGCAGTCGGACAGGGATAACAGATACGCAGTATTTT. This translates into CASSRTGITDTQYF.